A single TCR beta chain is shown here with its context. V lost 3 bases to trimming and J lost 7 bases, with 19 bases between them. This CDR3 region has 17 residues. CDR1 is KGHSH, CDR2 LQKENI, per germline. This entry belongs to a study of blood T cell repertoires in COVID-19. TCRdb keeps only in-frame clones here, not all; method: immunoSEQ multiplex PCR. The sample holds about 96,000 clones, about four fifths seen once. Sequenced: peripheral blood. This TCR was sampled from a woman in her sixties or seventies with acute or convalescent COVID-19. This chain links TRBV18 with TRBJ1-6; D not certain. CDR3 sequence: CASSPLPSPAGNSPLHF. The CDR3 bases are TGTGCCAGCTCACCCTTGCCATCCCCGGCGGGCAATTCACCCCTCCACTTT.